This T cell receptor beta chain was identified in a study of cytomegalovirus exposure and HLA in healthy donors (dated by TCRdb to 2017 to 2019). Turning to the overall study: An earlier analysis of roughly 500 of the donors reported 276 Gb of sequence data and around 110 million unique TCR beta sequences obtained from about 200 million T cells. Among the roughly 400 genotyped donors, approximately 82% belonged to the genetic ancestry cluster associated with self-reported Caucasian donors. An earlier analysis of 587 of the donors applied high-throughput TCR beta sequencing to assess whether each TCR beta V gene segment acted as functional or pseudogenic. To predict cytomegalovirus infection status, the study combined high-throughput TCR immunosequencing, statistical association of individual TCRs with disease status, and machine learning. HLA typing included class I and class II loci at four-digit resolution. The number of donors typed differed by locus, with roughly 620-640 for A, B, C, DRB1 and DQB1, over 500 for DQA1, 606 for DPA1, and some 440 for DPB1. A separate validation cohort of over a hundred different subjects was used in addition to the roughly 640-subject first cohort. Among approximately 370 genotyped donors of the cohort, an average of approximately 240,000 unique TCR beta nucleotide sequences was sequenced per donor, of which 15% to 20% were non-productive. About 300 gigabases of sequencing data and 80 million or so unique TCR sequences were included in an early release covering about 620 HLA-typed donors. All discovery cohort repertoires had been generated using a single sequencing platform. Four or five DR-DQ haplotypes were handled as single units for association and clustering because linkage in the cohort was strong. Donor age, sex, ethnicity and CMV serostatus were collected together with the repertoire data. A later genetic analysis took genome-wide SNP genotypes for about 65% of the 666 donors and used that subset as a discovery cohort. A later analysis re-analyzed previously published TCR beta repertoires from roughly 600 donors and added high-resolution HLA genotyping to study TCR occurrence patterns. The study used immunosequencing to profile the T cell repertoires of approximately 650 subjects and linked those repertoires to cytomegalovirus serostatus. In the later analysis, no new phenotypic data were used to find candidate immune exposures; instead, reliance was placed on TCR beta sequences and their occurrence across donors. The study was designed to test whether signatures of past pathogen exposure could be identified by cataloging public T cell receptors. Findings and caveats that apply to the study as a whole: Broadly in line with IMGT annotations, most TCR beta V segments showed up in productive rearrangements about 87% or about 30% of the time in an earlier analysis of approximately 640 of the donors. In the study, around 160 TCR beta chains were listed as associated with cytomegalovirus. According to a later genetic analysis, donors in an Asian-associated ancestry cluster had fewer N-insertions in productive TCRs than the approximately 700-donor mean. The sequencing pipeline was judged likely to have produced a cluster of highly shared sequence variants as a technical artifact. Most CMV-associated TCR beta chains appeared to be HLA-restricted in a later analysis, and the HLA associations seemed to be driven largely by CMV exposure. In a later analysis, about 16,000 TCR beta sequences were associated with specific HLA alleles at a false discovery rate of 0.05. Assigning TCR associations to individual alleles was difficult when HLA alleles, especially DR and DQ, strongly co-occurred. In a later analysis, HLA-associated TCR beta chains were found to be more clonally expanded and to have lower generation probabilities than equally common non-associated chains. While some public TCRs were present in many individuals, most TCR sequences turned up only very rarely across donors. Only TCR beta chains were sequenced in this cohort, and the absence of alpha or paired-chain data limited detectable features. The presence/absence analyses assumed that sequencing depth was roughly uniform across donors, and that assumption may not be true. Cytomegalovirus status was reported to be diagnosed by the classifier with high specificity and sensitivity in both the original and validation cohorts. A few of the identified cytomegalovirus-associated TCR beta chains were confirmed in vitro to be specific for cytomegalovirus antigens. For the cohort, immune exposure information was limited to CMV serostatus. An association between a missense DCLRE1C variant and V-gene and J-gene trimming of TCR beta chains was found in a later genetic analysis and replicated in an independent cohort. In a later analysis, TCR association rates were found to vary across HLA loci, with the most associated TCRs seen for DRB1 alleles and the fewest for HLA-C alleles. Some IMGT-functional V segments, including TRBV6-2 and TRBV6-3, could not be told apart with the 87-base-pair reads, so those segments were excluded. Because HLA typing was unavailable for some donors at each locus, only the typed subset was used in association tests. Several of the top co-occurrence clusters appeared to be linked to parvovirus B19, influenza, CMV and Epstein-Barr virus, according to a later analysis. Linkage disequilibrium might explain the correlated functional status among segregating V segments, but an unknown experimental factor could not be ruled out. Because counts were too low, seventeen rarely observed V segments, including chromosome 9 orphons, were excluded from the earlier analysis of around 590 of the donors. The authors suggested that the approach could potentially be generalized to other disease states and immunological phenotypes. A further reported finding was that TCR beta sequences accurately predicted the HLA-A and HLA-B alleles for most subjects in the first cohort.

The library was made by the immunoSEQ multiplex PCR assay. A mixture of 60 forward primers for TCR Vbeta segments and 13 reverse primers for TCR Jbeta segments was used in the multiplex PCR. Amplification of the CDR3 region of rearranged TCR beta genes was performed with a multiplex PCR assay on genomic DNA. On the Illumina HiSeq System, the amplified TCR beta libraries were sequenced as 87-base-pair reads. Per the source publication's procedure: A later analysis counted around 72 million unique TCR beta chains across the 550 to 700 repertoires, and 9.5 million to 11 million of these chains were shared by at least two donors. Raw reads were error-corrected and collapsed into unique sequences with a nearest-neighbor algorithm that merged closely related sequences to remove PCR and sequencing errors. To assign V, D and J gene segments, CDR3 sequences were aligned to IMGT reference sequences. For a sequence to be retained, a match of at least six nucleotides to both a V gene segment and a J gene segment was required. Rearrangements were classified as productive when the CDR3 lacked stop codons and remained in frame with V and J, and all other rearrangements were classified as non-productive. CDR3 was defined according to IMGT convention as the region running from the second conserved V-encoded cysteine to the conserved J-encoded phenylalanine. The earlier analysis of about 590 of the donors excluded sequences that lacked an unambiguous match to a single V gene segment. An earlier analysis of 587 of the donors classified V segments as functional when productive rearrangements were above 56.7% and as segregating when the standard deviation between donors was above 5%. To diagnose cytomegalovirus status from the catalog of TCR beta chain sequences, a statistical classification framework was built. V and J gene assignment, in a later analysis, came from comparing TCR nucleotide sequences with IMGT/GENE-DB human TR gene sequences. A later analysis assigned CDR3 sequences and most-parsimonious VDJ recombination scenarios with the TCRdist pipeline. A later analysis defined each TCR beta chain by its CDR3 amino acid sequence plus V-gene family, and excluded reads lacking a unique V-gene family. To address suspected cross-contamination and a sequencing artifact, a later analysis removed 550 to 750 highly shared, low-generation-probability nucleotide sequences. A later analysis calculated a clonal expansion index for each public chain from normalized within-repertoire ranks of inferred template counts. In a later analysis, generation probabilities were computed with a VDJ recombination model fitted to out-of-frame rearrangements, and the resulting probabilities were checked against IGoR. In a later analysis, hypergeometric tests were used to score TCR-TCR, TCR-HLA and TCR-CMV co-occurrence, with a repertoire-size bias correction applied to TCR pairs. False discovery rates were estimated in a later analysis by permuting HLA or CMV assignments 20 times. A later analysis grouped co-occurring TCRs with DBSCAN, adding TCRdist sequence similarity when clustering within HLA-allele-positive subsets. Repertoires with fewer than 30,000 or more than 120,000 public chains were left out of co-occurrence clustering, as were a few repertoires with anomalous nucleotide sharing. The table was pulled from immuneACCESS by TCRdb, which kept in-frame rearrangements only. Such tables lose some clones; where checked, under half of the loss comes from unresolved V genes, and the rest has no known cause. Clone size and V and J calls were adopted from that table, with D and trimming inferred from the DNA. In all, the sample holds 130,000 to 150,000 clones, and over 60% of those were seen once. Clones ranked in the top ten supply 4.5% to 5% of the sample.

A word on this clone: Its antigen target is currently unknown. No base qualities exist here, and no much larger clone lies one base off it.

The cohort was made up of approximately 700 healthy bone marrow donors. At the time of sampling, every cohort member was nominally healthy, though immune exposures that went unrecorded were likely present. The donor tested CMV seronegative and was one of the 352 seronegative cohort members. A peripheral blood sample was provided by each donor, and peripheral blood mononuclear cells were used for TCR beta sequencing. The Qiagen DNeasy Blood Extraction Kit was used to extract genomic DNA from the blood cell samples. V is trimmed back by 5 bases and J by 1 base, and the junction contains 14 bases that no gene match accounts for. CDR1 and CDR2 are read off the germline V gene (reference sequence) as SGHNT and YYREEE. Including the terminal cysteine and phenylalanine, the CDR3 comprises 17 residues. This entry keeps only the CDR3 DNA: 51 bases, framed from base 1.

The TCR originated in a woman aged 45-59 years in good health and CMV-seronegative. The sequencing sample was made of PBMCs. Here the chain combines TRBV5-4 and TRBJ1-2; TRBD1 matches 7 bases in the middle. CDR3 sequence: CASSSSRDSLFNYGYTF. The nucleotides are TGTGCCAGCAGTTCTTCCCGGGACAGCCTCTTTAACTATGGCTACACCTTC. The full variable domain, with segments outside the CDR3 supplied by the reference TRBV5-4 and TRBJ1-2 proteins, appears as ETGVTQSPTHLIKTRGQQVTLRCSSQSGHNTVSWYQQALGQGPQFIFQYYREEENGRGNFPPRFSGLQFPNYSSELNVNALELDDSALYLCASSSSRDSLFNYGYTFGSGTRLTVV.